This TCR beta chain came from a study of regulatory T cells in long-lasting Graves disease. At the level of the study: Less than 3 months of antithyroid drugs had been taken by newly diagnosed Graves' patients.

General study points: Among samples with persistent disease, TRBV28, TRBJ1-2 and TRBJ2-5 were favored. Newly diagnosed Graves' patients had higher TCR diversity than persistent ones.

Arm-PCR of CDR3 regions and iRepertoire HTBI primers were the basis on which TCR beta libraries were built. Using its own MiXCR run on the multiplex PCR reads, TCRdb lists one record per CDR3 protein. The data show about 300,000 distinct CDR3 sequences, with roughly 18% seen just once and 35% to 45% held by the top ten. The time point denotes: newly diagnosed GD, antithyroid drugs for less than 3 months. From PBMCs, RNA was extracted and then used to make the TCR library. V lost 1 base to trimming and J lost 3 bases, with 7 bases between them. The CDR3 length is 14 residues. Germline CDR1 is SGHAT and CDR2 is FQNNGV. This clonotype was recorded many times. Its target is unknown.

The clonotype originates from a female donor with Graves disease. This specimen was peripheral blood mononuclear cells (PBMCs), taken at new diagnosis, from a patient treated with antithyroid drugs. The chain employs TRBV11-2 and TRBJ2-1; D tentatively reads TRBD1 or TRBD2 (5 bases each). This CDR3 is CASSLGGVYNEQFF. CDR3 coding DNA: TGTGCCAGCAGCTTAGGAGGGGTCTACAATGAGCAGTTCTTC.